Reported below is one T cell receptor beta chain. As yet, its antigen is unknown. The junction does not match germline at one end; this may be a read error. Germline lookup yields CDR1 SEHNR and CDR2 FQNEAQ (reference sequence). The CDR3 is 14 amino acids. PCR used 60 Vbeta primers and 13 Jbeta primers. The repertoire was sequenced with immunoSEQ multiplex PCR; TCRdb's copy has only in-frame clones and lacks some. In the table there are roughly 200,000 clones, over 70% of which are singletons. This sample stems from a study of cytomegalovirus exposure and HLA in healthy donors. Healthy bone marrow donors supplied every sample. Study conclusions and caveats: A missense DCLRE1C variant was associated with V- and J-gene trimming of TCR beta chains in a later analysis, and an independent cohort replicated the association. Per a later analysis, 15,000 to 20,000 TCR beta sequences showed association with HLA alleles at 0.05 false discovery rate.

The sequencing input was PBMCs. The receptor was derived from a woman aged 60-70 years in good health and CMV-seropositive. This chain connects TRBV7-9 to TRBJ2-4; D unclear. This CDR3 reads CASSTTLGKNSQYF. The CDR3 DNA follows: TGTGCCAGCAGCACGACCCTTGGCAAAAACAGTCAGTACTTC.